Given below is one T cell receptor (beta chain) in context. As yet, its antigen is unknown. This CDR3 region has 13 residues. Germline V gene sequence: CDR1 KGHSH, CDR2 LQKENI. The V end lost 4 bases, the J end lost 5 bases, and 9 bases lay between the germline ends. Sorted naive CD8 T cells, roughly 19,000 to 1,100,000, were sequenced from 10%, 30% or 50% RNA. This sample was taken from a study of molecular identifiers for immune sequencing clone quantification. MiXCR was run by TCRdb on the PCR reads, yielding one entry per CDR3 protein. The sample lists 85,000 to 90,000 distinct CDR3 sequences; 19% were seen once. General study points: Clonotypes topping 20 RNA copies carried over 99% of effector molecules but under 1% of naive ones.

The receptor comes from a human donor in good health. Some libraries in this study had Jurkat cell RNA spiked in. The specimen was naive CD8+ T cells from blood, with Jurkat cell RNA spiked in. Described subset: FACS-sorted CD8+CD4-CCR7+CD45RA+ naive T cells. This rearrangement joins TRBV18 to TRBJ2-4; D possibly corresponds to TRBD1 (6 bases). CDR3 residues: CASSLDSQNIQYF. The CDR3 bases are TGTGCCAGCTCACTGGACAGTCAAAACATTCAGTACTTC.